This TCR beta chain was recovered during a study of cytomegalovirus exposure and HLA in healthy donors. Points from the study as a whole: Listed as cytomegalovirus-associated were 170 or so TCR beta chains.

The PCR employed 60 Vbeta primers together with 13 Jbeta primers. Assay used: immunoSEQ multiplex PCR; TCRdb lists only in-frame clones, some missing. This table has fewer than 130,000 clones, approximately 78% appearing once. Looked up from germline, CDR1 is KGHSH and CDR2 is LQKENI. Trimming pared 5 bases from V and 5 bases from J, leaving 12 bases between. This CDR3 contains 14 residues. Note on this clone: No antigen is known for it.

The sequencing sample was made of PBMCs. This chain links TRBV18 with TRBJ2-2; D gene uncertain. The clonotype comes from a woman in her 30s in good health and CMV-seronegative. The CDR3 sequence is CASSLRHKTGELFF. The CDR3 DNA is TGTGCCAGCTCATTAAGACACAAGACCGGGGAGCTGTTTTTT. The variable domain in full, completed from reference TRBV18 and TRBJ2-2, reads NAGVMQNPRHLVRRRGQEARLRCSPMKGHSHVYWYRQLPEEGLKFMVYLQKENIIDESGMPKERFSAEFPKEGPSILRIQQVVRGDSAAYFCASSLRHKTGELFFGEGSRLTVL.